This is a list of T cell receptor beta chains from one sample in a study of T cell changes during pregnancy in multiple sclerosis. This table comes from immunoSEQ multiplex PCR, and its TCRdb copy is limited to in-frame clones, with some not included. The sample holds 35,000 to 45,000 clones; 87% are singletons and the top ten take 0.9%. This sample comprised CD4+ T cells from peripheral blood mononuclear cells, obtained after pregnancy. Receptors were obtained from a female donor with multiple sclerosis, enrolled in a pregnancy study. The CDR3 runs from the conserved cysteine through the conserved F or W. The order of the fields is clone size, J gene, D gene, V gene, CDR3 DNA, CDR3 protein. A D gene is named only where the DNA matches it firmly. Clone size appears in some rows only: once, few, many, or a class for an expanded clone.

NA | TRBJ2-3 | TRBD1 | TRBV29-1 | TGCAGCGTGAGGGGACAGAGCACAGATACGCAGTATTTT | CSVRGQSTDTQYF
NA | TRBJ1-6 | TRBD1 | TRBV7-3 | TGTGCCAGCAGCTTGCCAGGGGGTGCTTTATCACCCCTCCACTTT | CASSLPGGALSPLHF
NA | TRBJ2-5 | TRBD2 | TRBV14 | TGTGCCAGCAGCCAAGATTGGGGACTAAGGACCCAGTACTTC | CASSQDWGLRTQYF
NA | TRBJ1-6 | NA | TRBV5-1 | TGCGCCAGCACCGTGCTACCGGGTACTTCTTCACCCCTCCACTTT | CASTVLPGTSSPLHF
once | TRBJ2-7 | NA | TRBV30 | TGTGCCTGGAGGGGACTGAGCTACGAGCAGTACTTC | CAWRGLSYEQYF
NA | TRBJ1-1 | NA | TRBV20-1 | TGCAGTGCTAGAGCCCTCACTGAAGCTTTCTTT | CSARALTEAFF
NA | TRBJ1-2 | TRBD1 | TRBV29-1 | TGCAGCGCTTCGACAGGGACCACCTATGGCTACACCTTC | CSASTGTTYGYTF
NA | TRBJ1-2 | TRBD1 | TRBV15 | TGTGCCACCAGCAGCTGGACAGGGGGACGGCCGGTCTTACCCAACTATGGCTACACCTTC | CATSSWTGGRPVLPNYGYTF
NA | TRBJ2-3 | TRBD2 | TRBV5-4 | TGTGCCAGCAGCTTGGAAGGCGGGAGGACAGATACGCAGTATTTT | CASSLEGGRTDTQYF
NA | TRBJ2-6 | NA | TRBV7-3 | TGTGCCAGCAGCACTTTCCCAAGTATTGGGGCCAACGTCCTGACTTTC | CASSTFPSIGANVLTF
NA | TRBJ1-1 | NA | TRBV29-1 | TGCAGCGTTCAGGTCCGGGGGTCAGTCACTGAAGCTTTCTTT | CSVQVRGSVTEAFF
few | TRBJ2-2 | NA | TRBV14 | TGTGCCAGCAGTTACAGGGTTACGGGGGAGCTGTTTTTT | CASSYRVTGELFF
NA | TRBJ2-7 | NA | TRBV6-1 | TGTGCCAGCACCCTTACACCGAGGGCCTACGAGCAGTACTTC | CASTLTPRAYEQYF
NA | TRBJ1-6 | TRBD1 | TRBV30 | TGTGCCTCAAACCGTATGGGGGGACAGGGAGACTCACCCCTCCACTTT | CASNRMGGQGDSPLHF
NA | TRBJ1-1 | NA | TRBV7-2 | TGTGCCAGCAGCTTCGACAGGAGGAACACTGAAGCTTTCTTT | CASSFDRRNTEAFF
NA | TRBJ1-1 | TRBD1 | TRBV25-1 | TGTGCCAGCATTCCCTCCGAAGGGACAGGGTTCACTGAAGCTTTCTTT | CASIPSEGTGFTEAFF
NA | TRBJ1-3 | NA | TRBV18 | TGTGCCAGCTCACCACAGAGGGATCGATCTGGAAACACCATATATTTT | CASSPQRDRSGNTIYF